The text below deals with one T cell receptor beta chain. Its specificity is not known. The PCR contained 60 Vbeta and 13 Jbeta primers. The protocol was immunoSEQ multiplex PCR, while the TCRdb copy is restricted to in-frame clones and leaves out a portion. The data contain roughly 180,000 clones, around 85% of them singletons. The sample is drawn from a study of cytomegalovirus exposure and HLA in healthy donors. In the study overall: In a previous analysis, some 120 million unique TCR beta sequences were found from 170 million or so T cells. The Caucasian-associated ancestry cluster contained 81% of the approximately 430 genotyped donors. Study results and limitations: When the data were analyzed later, several of the most significant clusters appeared to be linked to common viral pathogens. Among TCR sequences, most were rare, though some public TCRs appeared in many donors.

The sample taken for sequencing was PBMCs. This receptor was taken from a boy aged 2 to 10 in good health and CMV-seronegative.

Here the CDR3 DNA reads TGTGCCAGCAGTTTGGAGGGGAGAAACACCATATATTTT. Amino acid sequence: CASSLEGRNTIYF. The genes are TRBV28 and TRBJ1-3, with a tentative D call TRBD1 (5 bases). The CDR3 totals 13 residues. Germline-derived CDR1 and CDR2 are MDHEN and SYDVKM. Trimming removed 3 bases at V and 5 bases at J, with 8 bases between.